One and the same sample provided the 4 T cell receptor beta chains below, sequenced in a study of control samples from healthy donors and cancer patients. Sequencing used immunoSEQ multiplex PCR; TCRdb keeps in-frame clones, though not all of them. Of about 150,000 clones in the sample, 94% were seen once. Input material: blood. Source of these receptors: a man aged 40-49 years in good health.

This rearrangement joins TRBV27 to TRBJ2-5; TRBD1 is a possible D gene (5 bases). Germline CDR1 reads MNHEY; CDR2 reads SMNVEV (reference sequence). This CDR3 comprises 16 residues. V was pared by 3 bases and J by 3 bases, with 17 bases between. CDR3 residues: CASSFVPAREKETQYF. CDR3 DNA: TGTGCCAGCAGTTTTGTCCCGGCCAGGGAAAAAGAGACCCAGTACTTC.

The chain employs TRBV15 and TRBJ1-6, with TRBD1 matching over 9 bases. Germline assignment: CDR1 LNHNV and CDR2 YYDKDF (reference sequence). The CDR3 sequence is 13 residues long. V shed 3 bases and J 10 bases; nucleotides not matched to a gene: 1. CDR3 in amino acids: CATSRDRGSPLHF. The DNA for the CDR3 is TGTGCCACCAGCAGGGACAGGGGATCACCCCTCCACTTT.

This clone occurred once. CDR3 DNA: TGTGCCAGCAGTTTCTCGGGCCCCGGGGAGCTGTTTTTT. This codes for CASSFSGPGELFF. The rearrangement links TRBV12-3 or TRBV12-4 to TRBJ2-2, with no clear D. The length of the CDR3 is 13 residues. The V and J ends lost 3 bases and 6 bases respectively, with 8 bases between them.

This chain uses TRBV25-1 with TRBJ2-5; D possibly corresponds to TRBD2 (6 bases). Germline values: CDR1 MGHDK, CDR2 SYGVNS. V lost 5 bases, J lost 0 bases, and 13 bases lay in between. The CDR3 has 15 amino acids. The CDR3 DNA follows: TGTGCCAGCAGTTACCTGGGGGGATACCAAGAGACCCAGTACTTC. Its protein is CASSYLGGYQETQYF.